The 10 T cell receptor beta chains in this list originate from one sample, sequenced in a study of vaccination effects on CD4 cells after COVID-19. These TCRs' antigens remain unknown. The data were produced by immunoSEQ multiplex PCR, yet TCRdb's version contains in-frame clones alone and is incomplete. This table has approximately 24,000 clones, roughly 70% appearing once. Viral peptide pools were used in the ViraFEST assay to expand antigen-specific CD4+ T cells, and sequencing came afterward. Culture proceeded for nine to ten days, and CD4+ T cells were then isolated. Vaccine recipients lacked prior SARS-CoV-2 infection and had negative nucleocapsid antibodies. The source was CD4+ T cells from PBMCs cultured with HCoV-NL63 spike peptides, collected before COVID-19 vaccination. All receptors come from a human donor who received a COVID-19 vaccine.

This clone ranks as medium-sized. In DNA, the CDR3 is TGCGCCAGCAGCCTAAATGGCGCGACGCGTAATGAAAAACTGTTTTTT. It is translated as CASSLNGATRNEKLFF. The chain joins TRBV5-1 to TRBJ1-4; D remains ambiguous. In germline, CDR1 is SGHRS, CDR2 YFSETQ. The ends were cut back, 4 bases at V and 4 bases at J, with 17 bases in the middle. CDR3 length: 16 residues. Full variable domain (missing parts from reference TRBV5-1 and TRBJ1-4): KAGVTQTPRYLIKTRGQQVTLSCSPISGHRSVSWYQQTPGQGLQFLFEYFSETQRNKGNFPGRFSGRQFSNSRSEMNVSTLELGDSALYLCASSLNGATRNEKLFFGSGTQLSVL.

This rearrangement joins TRBV5-8 to TRBJ2-5, with TRBD2 identical over 12 bases. Germline V gene data show CDR1 as SGHTS and CDR2 as YDEGEE. The V gene end was trimmed by 4 bases and the J gene end by 0 bases; junction bases not matched to a gene: 4. The CDR3 is 16 residues long. CDR3 sequence (DNA): TGTGCCAGCAGCCCCGGACTAGCGGGGCACCAAGAGACCCAGTACTTC. Translating gives CASSPGLAGHQETQYF.

The V gene is TRBV27, the J gene TRBJ2-7, with 10 nucleotides matching TRBD2. The V and J ends lost 6 bases and 1 base, in that order; junction bases with no gene match: 6. The CDR3 contains 15 residues. CDR1 is MNHEY, CDR2 SMNVEV, per germline (reference sequence). CDR3 DNA: TGTGCCAGCAGGGGTAGCGGGAGGATGTCCTACGAGCAGTACTTC. It specifies CASRGSGRMSYEQYF.

The gene calls are TRBV5-1 and TRBJ1-3; D might be TRBD1 (5 bases). With 0 bases removed from V and 4 bases from J, the gap between germline ends came to 11 bases. The CDR3 loop spans 15 amino acids. Germline V gene sequence: CDR1 SGHRS, CDR2 YFSETQ. The CDR3 coding sequence is TGCGCCAGCAGCTTGGTGCAGGGTCCCGGAAACACCATATATTTT. Encoded protein: CASSLVQGPGNTIYF.

This clone is judged medium-sized (0.01 to 0.1%). This chain joins TRBV5-1 and TRBJ1-3, with 12 bases that match TRBD1. This CDR3 is 19 amino acids long. CDR1 and CDR2 from the germline V gene are SGHRS and YFSETQ. V was clipped by 1 base and J by 6 bases; unmatched bases: 14. CDR3 bases: TGCGCCAGCAGCTTGACCACGCCGGGACAGGGGGCGCATTCAAACACCATATATTTT. Protein product: CASSLTTPGQGAHSNTIYF.

The chain links TRBV6-5 to TRBJ2-7; tentatively, D is TRBD2 (6 bases). CDR1 is MNHEY, CDR2 SVGAGI, per germline. The CDR3 is 14 amino acids. V dropped 4 bases and J dropped 4 bases, with 14 bases sitting between them. The CDR3 coding sequence is TGTGCCAGCAGTTTCCTAGCGACGACTTACGAGCAGTACTTC. It encodes CASSFLATTYEQYF.

This chain uses TRBV27 with TRBJ2-1; 11 bases agree with TRBD2. In germline, CDR1 is MNHEY, CDR2 SMNVEV (reference sequence). The ends lost 3 bases at V and 6 bases at J; junction bases unmatched: 13. The CDR3 totals 18 residues. The CDR3 is CASSLLAGGLGFTNEQFF. CDR3 in DNA: TGTGCCAGCAGTTTGTTAGCGGGAGGGCTAGGGTTCACCAATGAGCAGTTCTTC.

V is TRBV6-4 and J is TRBJ2-3; 11 bases align to TRBD1. V was clipped by 4 bases and J by 3 bases; unmatched bases: 3. The CDR3 consists of 15 residues. Germline V gives CDR1 MRHNA, CDR2 SNTAGT. The CDR3, as DNA: TGTGCCAGCAGTGGAGGACAGGGGGCTACAGATACGCAGTATTTT. Its protein is CASSGGQGATDTQYF.

The chain recombines TRBV27 with TRBJ1-2; D is possibly TRBD1 (5 bases). Trimming took 5 bases from V and 4 from J, leaving 11 bases between them. The CDR3 totals 13 residues. Germline CDR1 is MNHEY and CDR2 is SMNVEV (reference sequence). Written as DNA, the CDR3 is TGTGCCAGCAGTGCGCAGGGTGCCTATGGCTACACCTTC. Its translation is CASSAQGAYGYTF.

This chain joins TRBV11-2 and TRBJ1-4, with TRBD1 as a possible D gene (6 bases). Germline V gives CDR1 SGHAT, CDR2 FQNNGV. This CDR3 has 15 residues. V lost 1 base, J lost 3 bases, and 9 bases lay in between. CDR3 coding DNA: TGTGCCAGCAGCTTAGGGGGGACATCTAATGAAAAACTGTTTTTT. Translating it yields CASSLGGTSNEKLFF.